The 25 T cell receptor beta chains in this list originate from one sample, sequenced in a study of regulatory T cells in long-lasting Graves disease. CDR3-region Arm-PCR and iRepertoire HTBI primers produced the TCR beta libraries. TCRdb independently ran MiXCR on the multiplex PCR reads; one entry per CDR3 protein. The sample contains approximately 480,000 distinct CDR3 sequences, roughly 17% of which appear only once. Time point in this sample: newly diagnosed GD, antithyroid drugs for less than 3 months. After RNA was extracted from PBMCs, the TCR library was made from it. This same sample was also part of a study on T cells in Graves' hyperthyroidism and ophthalmopathy.

Here the sequenced sample was peripheral blood mononuclear cells (PBMCs), taken at new diagnosis, from a patient treated with antithyroid drugs. Receptors originate from a man between 40 and 49 years old with Graves disease.

This clonotype occurred many times. The chain recombines TRBV28 with TRBJ2-7; D might be TRBD2 (5 bases). V was cut by 6 bases and J by 5 bases, with 8 bases left in between. CDR1 MDHEN and CDR2 SYDVKM come from the germline V gene. The CDR3 is 11 residues long. The CDR3: CASSLRDEQYF. The CDR3 coding sequence is TGTGCCAGCAGCTTGAGGGACGAGCAGTACTTC. The whole variable domain, filled in from reference TRBV28 and TRBJ2-7, reads DVKVTQSSRYLVKRTGEKVFLECVQDMDHENMFWYRQDPGLGLRLIYFSYDVKMKEKGDIPEGYSVSREKKERFSLILESASTNQTSMYLCASSLRDEQYFGPGTRLTVT.

This clonotype was recorded at least ten times. The junction does not match germline at one end; this may be a read error. The chain links TRBV5-1 to TRBJ1-5; D gene uncertain. The CDR3 length is 13 residues. Germline CDR1 reads SGHRS; CDR2 reads YFSETQ. The CDR3 DNA is TGTGCCAGCAGCTTAGCGGGGAATCAGCCCCAGCATTTT. This gives the protein CASSLAGNQPQHF.

The count of this clonotype is one. Sequence at one end of the junction differs from germline and may be a read error. The chain is built from TRBV19 and TRBJ2-1, with 9 bases identical to TRBD1. The CDR3 loop spans 15 amino acids. The V gene's germline CDR1 is LNHDA and CDR2 SQIVND (reference sequence). CDR3 region: CASSIVDRGYNEQSF. The CDR3 DNA follows: TGTGCCAGTAGTATAGTGGACAGGGGCTACAATGAGCAGTCCTTC.

This clonotype was seen at least ten times. The chain has TRBV2 and TRBJ2-5; D is ambiguous. The V gene's germline CDR1 is SNHLY and CDR2 FYNNEI. Between the trimmed V and J ends, which lost 4 bases and 5 bases, there was a span of 14 bases. CDR3 length equals 14 residues. The CDR3 protein is CASSVIGPKETQYF. The CDR3 region has the DNA TGTGCCAGCAGTGTTATAGGACCGAAGGAGACCCAGTACTTC.

This clonotype was observed a handful of times. A much larger clone lies a single base off, so this may be a read error. J is TRBJ2-7 and V is TRBV3-1; D gene ambiguous. Trimming took 4 bases from V and 3 from J, leaving 7 bases between them. Germline assignment: CDR1 LGHDT and CDR2 YNNKEL (reference sequence). This CDR3 is built from 12 residues. The CDR3 DNA follows: TGTGCCAGCAGCCCGACATGCTACGAGCAGTACTTC. Protein product: CASSPTCYEQYF.

This clonotype was observed a handful of times. Germline is not matched at one junction end, which may reflect a read error. The genes are TRBV28 and TRBJ2-2; 9 bases are a match to TRBD1. This CDR3 has 18 amino acids. Germline V gene sequence: CDR1 MDHEN, CDR2 SYDVKM. DNA of the CDR3: TGTGCCAGCAGCGTCCTGACAGGGGGGCAGCGGGGCACCAGGGAGCTGTTTTTT. Translation gives CASSVLTGGQRGTRELFF. The full variable domain, in which reference TRBV28 and TRBJ2-2 provide the parts outside the CDR3, is DVKVTQSSRYLVKRTGEKVFLECVQDMDHENMFWYRQDPGLGLRLIYFSYDVKMKEKGDIPEGYSVSREKKERFSLILESASTNQTSMYLCASSVLTGGQRGTRELFFGEGSRLTVL.

This clonotype has only a few counts. This sequence joins TRBV20-1 and TRBJ1-2; D is uncertain. The CDR3 runs to 13 residues. With 1 base removed from V and 7 bases from J, the gap between germline ends came to 13 bases. The V gene's germline CDR1 is DFQATT and CDR2 SNEGSKA (reference sequence). Here the CDR3 reads CSARVYTRGGYTF. In nucleotides, the CDR3 is TGCAGTGCTAGAGTGTACACCCGTGGTGGCTACACCTTC.

This clonotype was found many times. V and J are TRBV13 and TRBJ2-1; 10 bases fit TRBD2. Germline CDR1 is PRHDT and CDR2 is FYEKMQ (reference sequence). The CDR3 covers 14 residues. The junction had 8 bases not matched to a gene; V was cut back by 5 bases and J by 10 bases. CDR3 DNA: TGTGCCAGCAGCCGGACTAGCGGACTTGTGGAGCAGTTCTTC. This encodes CASSRTSGLVEQFF.

This clonotype was found many times. The chain links TRBV18 to TRBJ2-2; TRBD2 is a possible D gene (6 bases). This CDR3 is built from 15 residues. V lost 3 bases to trimming and J lost 4 bases, with 12 bases between them. From germline, CDR1 is KGHSH and CDR2 LQKENI. The DNA for the CDR3 is TGTGCCAGCTCACCGAGGCGGGAACCCACCGGGGAGCTGTTTTTT. Translation gives CASSPRREPTGELFF.

This chain joins TRBV12-3 or TRBV12-4 and TRBJ1-2, with a possible D match to TRBD1 (6 bases). V dropped 5 bases and J dropped 8 bases, with 21 bases sitting between them. The length of the CDR3 is 15 residues. CDR3 loop: CASSPNRQAPLGYTF. The CDR3, as DNA: TGTGCCAGCAGTCCCAACCGACAGGCCCCCTTGGGCTACACCTTC.

This clonotype was seen more than once but under ten times. V is TRBV12-3 or TRBV12-4 and J is TRBJ2-5; D uncertain. V was pared by 6 bases and J by 3 bases, with 11 bases between. This CDR3 has 13 residues. The CDR3 DNA sequence: TGTGCCAGCAGGGCCCCCGCAAAAGAGACCCAGTACTTC. The encoded protein is CASRAPAKETQYF.

In this sample, this clonotype turned up many times. This chain uses TRBV28 with TRBJ2-5, with 7 bases fitting TRBD2. The CDR3 is 14 residues long. With V trimmed by 1 base and J by 5 bases, 4 bases remained unmatched. CDR1 MDHEN and CDR2 SYDVKM come from the germline V gene. The CDR3 spells CASSLLAGRETQYF. CDR3 bases: TGTGCCAGCAGTTTATTGGCCGGGAGGGAGACCCAGTACTTC.

In this sample, this clonotype turned up a few times. The V and J genes are TRBV30 and TRBJ1-1; D is unclear. Germline V gives CDR1 GTSNPN, CDR2 SVGIG (reference sequence). Trimming pared 0 bases from V and 6 bases from J, leaving 8 bases between. This CDR3 spans 12 amino acids. CDR3 sequence reads: CAWSVQFAEAFF. In nucleotides, the CDR3 is TGTGCCTGGAGTGTTCAATTTGCTGAAGCTTTCTTT.

This clonotype turned up a few times. J is TRBJ1-5 and V is TRBV10-3; D possibly corresponds to TRBD1 (5 bases). Germline V lookup: CDR1 ENHRY, CDR2 SYGVKD. The germline V and J ends were trimmed by 4 bases and 5 bases, with 12 bases remaining between them. This CDR3 comprises 14 residues. The CDR3 is CAISGGRGDQPQHF. CDR3 nucleotide sequence: TGTGCCATCAGTGGGGGTAGGGGCGATCAGCCCCAGCATTTT.

This clonotype was observed many times. This sequence joins TRBV28 and TRBJ1-5; TRBD1 agrees at 7 bases. Trimming at V came to 2 bases and at J to 4 bases, leaving 11 bases not matched to a gene. The CDR3 loop spans 17 amino acids. Germline-derived CDR1 and CDR2 are MDHEN and SYDVKM. In DNA, the CDR3 is TGTGCCAGCAGTTTAGACCTTGGGACAGCATATAATCAGCCCCAGCATTTT. Its translation is CASSLDLGTAYNQPQHF.

Only a few counts were recorded for this clonotype. This sequence joins TRBV11-2 and TRBJ2-3, with TRBD2 identical over 9 bases. The trim removed 4 bases at V and 2 bases at J, leaving 4 bases unmatched. Per the germline V gene, CDR1 is SGHAT and CDR2 is FQNNGV. This CDR3 spans 15 amino acids. The CDR3: CASSSTSGHTDTQYF. CDR3 nucleotides: TGTGCCAGCAGCTCGACTAGCGGACACACAGATACGCAGTATTTT.

This clonotype was recorded many times. V and J are TRBV28 and TRBJ2-7; 8 nucleotides match TRBD2. Germline V CDR1 and CDR2: MDHEN, SYDVKM. CDR3 length equals 13 residues. J lost 5 bases, V lost 7 bases, and 7 bases had no gene match. CDR3 region: CASTPGTSDEQYF. In DNA, the CDR3 is TGTGCCAGCACCCCCGGGACTAGTGACGAGCAGTACTTC.

This clonotype has at least ten counts. V and J are TRBV20-1 and TRBJ1-2, with a tentative D call TRBD1 (5 bases). Germline CDR1 DFQATT, CDR2 SNEGSKA (reference sequence). V lost 6 bases and J lost 3, with 11 bases in between. The CDR3 consists of 12 residues. The DNA of the CDR3 is TGCAGTGCCTCAGCGGGGGACTATGGCTACACCTTC. Amino acid sequence: CSASAGDYGYTF.

This clonotype was seen many times. The chain couples TRBV5-6 to TRBJ2-2, with 7 positions matching TRBD2. The V gene's germline CDR1 is SGHDT and CDR2 YYEEEE. This CDR3 has 16 amino acids. The junction had 2 bases not matched to a gene; V was cut back by 0 bases and J by 0 bases. Here the CDR3 reads CASSLGRGANTGELFF. CDR3 coding DNA: TGTGCCAGCAGCTTGGGACGGGGGGCGAACACCGGGGAGCTGTTTTTT.

This clonotype showed up many times. This chain joins TRBV11-2 and TRBJ2-1; 8 nucleotides line up with TRBD2. The trim removed 5 bases at V and 2 bases at J, leaving 2 bases unmatched. Germline V gene data show CDR1 as SGHAT and CDR2 as FQNNGV. This CDR3 spans 14 amino acids. CDR3 DNA: TGTGCCAGCAGCCTCGGGAGGGCCTACAATGAGCAGTTCTTC. Translated, it gives CASSLGRAYNEQFF.

This sequence joins TRBV7-2 and TRBJ2-5, with D perhaps matching TRBD1 or TRBD2 (5 bases each). CDR3 length equals 14 residues. CDR1 SGHTA and CDR2 FQGNSA come from the germline V gene. V was trimmed by 3 bases and J by 7 bases, leaving 15 bases between them. CDR3 residues: CASSFGTTGGTQYF. The CDR3 DNA reads TGTGCCAGCAGCTTTGGGACCACAGGAGGGACCCAGTACTTC.

This clonotype has a handful of counts. The chain combines TRBV15 with TRBJ2-2; TRBD1 matches at 9 bases. The length of the CDR3 is 18 residues. Germline CDR1 is LNHNV and CDR2 is YYDKDF (reference sequence). Losses at the gene ends were 0 bases for V and 4 bases for J; bases not matched to a gene: 9. CDR3: CATSRDLRGQGSTGELFF. For the CDR3, the DNA is TGTGCCACCAGCAGAGATCTAAGAGGACAGGGGTCCACCGGGGAGCTGTTTTTT. The whole variable domain, filled in from reference TRBV15 and TRBJ2-2, reads DAMVIQNPRYQVTQFGKPVTLSCSQTLNHNVMYWYQQKSSQAPKLLFHYYDKDFNNEADTPDNFQSRRPNTSFCFLDIRSPGLGDTAMYLCATSRDLRGQGSTGELFFGEGSRLTVL.

The chain links TRBV10-3 to TRBJ2-1; D gene ambiguous. V lost 5 bases, J lost 3 bases, and 5 bases lay in between. Germline CDR1 reads ENHRY; CDR2 reads SYGVKD. CDR3 length: 12 amino acids. CDR3: CAISPNYNEQFF. DNA for the CDR3: TGTGCCATCAGTCCGAACTACAATGAGCAGTTCTTC.

This clonotype occurred many times. The chain couples TRBV4-1 to TRBJ2-5, with D maybe TRBD1 (6 bases). V was pared by 1 base and J by 1 base, with 10 bases between. Germline V gives CDR1 MGHRA, CDR2 YSYEKL. This CDR3 is 15 amino acids long. The CDR3 region is CASSQGGHGQETQYF. For the CDR3, the DNA is TGCGCCAGCAGCCAAGGGGGACACGGCCAAGAGACCCAGTACTTC.

The chain employs TRBV7-6 and TRBJ2-2; D remains ambiguous. V was cut by 1 base and J by 3 bases, with 12 bases left in between. Germline V gene lookup returns CDR1 SGHVS and CDR2 FNYEAQ. The CDR3 extends over 16 amino acids. The CDR3 loop is CASSLGSGIDTGELFF. In DNA form, the CDR3 reads TGTGCCAGCAGCTTAGGGTCTGGGATTGACACCGGGGAGCTGTTTTTT.